These 8 T cell receptor beta chains were all obtained from the same sample, sequenced in a study of PD-1 blockade in classical Hodgkin lymphoma (dated by TCRdb to 2019 to 2021). The sample's time point, from its label and the paper: cycle 2 day 1 (C2D1) of nivolumab. All trial patients had relapsed after autologous stem cell transplantation, with cohorts A, B and C differing in prior brentuximab vedotin exposure. Library generation was performed with the immunoSEQ multiplex PCR assay. TCRdb took over this immuneACCESS table, retaining in-frame rearrangements with V and J assigned. Such tables are incomplete; in checked studies, under half of the missing clones stem from an unresolved V gene, and the remainder is unexplained. In all, the sample holds approximately 25,000 clones, and 65% to 80% of those were seen once. The top ten constitute 8% of the sample. The sequences come from peripheral blood mononuclear cells (PBMCs), collected before the second cycle of nivolumab. The receptors stem from a human donor with classical Hodgkin lymphoma.

This clone was picked up one time. CDR3 sequence reads: CATSITGPFDEQFF. The CDR3 DNA follows: TGTGCCACCAGCATAACAGGGCCATTCGATGAGCAGTTCTTC. V and J are TRBV15 and TRBJ2-1; D might be TRBD1 (6 bases). From germline, CDR1 is LNHNV and CDR2 YYDKDF (reference sequence). This CDR3 comprises 14 residues. With 4 bases removed from V and 8 bases from J, the gap between germline ends came to 15 bases.

V gene TRBV28 combines with J gene TRBJ1-5; D perhaps matches TRBD1 (5 bases). The CDR3 length is 15 residues. V was shortened by 3 bases and J by 4 bases, with 13 bases between the two germline ends. From germline, CDR1 is MDHEN and CDR2 SYDVKM. The CDR3 sequence: CASSFKWGRNQPQHF. In nucleotides, the CDR3 is TGTGCCAGCAGTTTTAAATGGGGACGGAATCAGCCCCAGCATTTT.

The V call is TRBV21-1, the J call TRBJ2-1; no DNA check was done on the table's D call, TRBD1. TRBV21-1 constitutes a pseudogene. The CDR3 has 15 amino acids. Written as DNA, the CDR3 is TGTGCCAGCAGCGTTCGGACAGGGGGGAGCAATGAGCAGTTCTTC. Protein sequence: CASSVRTGGSNEQFF.

The chain is built from TRBV28 and TRBJ2-3, with 12 bases identical to TRBD2. This CDR3 spans 15 amino acids. From germline, CDR1 is MDHEN and CDR2 SYDVKM. J gave up 3 bases and V 2 bases, and 0 bases lay outside the gene matches. CDR3 sequence (DNA): TGTGCCAGCAGTTTAACTAGCGGGAGGACAGATACGCAGTATTTT. It codes for CASSLTSGRTDTQYF.

J is TRBJ2-3 and V is TRBV5-6, with 9 positions matching TRBD2. The junction had 8 bases not matched to a gene; V was cut back by 1 base and J by 2 bases. CDR3 length: 17 residues. The germline V gene encodes CDR1 SGHDT and CDR2 YYEEEE. The CDR3 loop is CASSLLLAGDTTDTQYF. CDR3 DNA sequence: TGTGCCAGCAGCTTGCTCTTAGCGGGAGATACCACAGATACGCAGTATTTT. Variable domain in full (rest from reference TRBV5-6 and TRBJ2-3): DAGVTQSPTHLIKTRGQQVTLRCSPKSGHDTVSWYQQALGQGPQFIFQYYEEEERQRGNFPDRFSGHQFPNYSSELNVNALLLGDSALYLCASSLLLAGDTTDTQYFGPGTRLTVL.

The chain couples TRBV11-2 to TRBJ2-1, with 11 bases matching TRBD2. Per germline, CDR1 SGHAT and CDR2 FQNNGV. Germline trimming cut 4 bases from V and 3 bases from J; bases unmatched to any gene: 8. This CDR3 has 17 residues. This chain's CDR3 is CASSSFSGTSGYNEQFF. DNA of the CDR3: TGTGCCAGCAGCTCCTTCTCCGGGACTAGCGGCTACAATGAGCAGTTCTTC. The variable domain in full, with the rest retrieved from reference TRBV11-2 and TRBJ2-1, is EAGVAQSPRYKIIEKRQSVAFWCNPISGHATLYWYQQILGQGPKLLIQFQNNGVVDDSQLPKDRFSAERLKGVDSTLKIQPAKLEDSAVYLCASSSFSGTSGYNEQFFGPGTRLTVL.

Judged by abundance, this clone is medium-sized (0.01 to 0.1%). This chain joins TRBV18 and TRBJ1-1, with 11 bases identical to TRBD1. Germline trimming cut 6 bases from V and 6 bases from J; bases unmatched to any gene: 3. The CDR3 runs 13 residues. Per germline, CDR1 KGHSH and CDR2 LQKENI. This CDR3 is CASSRDRGAEAFF. The CDR3 DNA sequence: TGTGCCAGCTCGCGGGACAGGGGGGCTGAAGCTTTCTTT.

The rearrangement uses TRBV7-3 and TRBJ2-1, with D unresolved. CDR1 is SGHTA and CDR2 is FQGTGA in the germline V gene. V was trimmed by 1 base and J by 4 bases, leaving 17 bases between them. The CDR3 loop spans 17 amino acids. CDR3 protein: CASSLRPGPSPYNEQFF. The CDR3 DNA is TGTGCCAGCAGCTTAAGACCGGGTCCCTCACCTTACAATGAGCAGTTCTTC.